This passage covers 11 T cell receptor beta chains from one sample sequenced in a study of OX40 agonist ivuxolimab in advanced cancers. TCRdb keeps only in-frame clones here, not all; method: immunoSEQ multiplex PCR. Of tens of thousands of clones detected, more than 80% appear once; the ten largest clones hold around 6.9%. The specimen comprised CD4+ or CD8+ T cells sorted from blood, sampled in a trial of the OX40 agonist ivuxolimab. These receptors all come from an adult with an advanced solid tumor such as melanoma, head and neck, liver or kidney cancer.

The J gene is TRBJ1-1, the V gene TRBV30, with 9 bases aligning to TRBD1. CDR3 length: 13 residues. Per the germline V gene, CDR1 is GTSNPN and CDR2 is SVGIG (reference sequence). V was pared by 4 bases and J by 7 bases, with 7 bases of the junction left unmatched. The CDR3 nucleotides are TGTGCCTGGACCACAGGGGGCGCTATTGAAGCTTTCTTT. It specifies CAWTTGGAIEAFF.

The chain has TRBV5-8 and TRBJ1-1; tentative D call: TRBD1 (6 bases). The V gene lost 7 bases and the J gene lost 6 bases, with 16 bases spanning the gap. The CDR3 spans 13 residues. Germline V gene lookup returns CDR1 SGHTS and CDR2 YDEGEE. CDR3 bases: TGTGCCAGCGTCGAAGGCCCAGGGGCTGAAGCTTTCTTT. Translating it yields CASVEGPGAEAFF.

The chain combines TRBV9 with TRBJ2-1; D possibly corresponds to TRBD1 (5 bases). The CDR3 has 16 amino acids. Trimming took 4 bases from V and 9 from J, leaving 23 bases between them. Germline V lookup: CDR1 SGDLS, CDR2 YYNGEE. CDR3 amino acids: CASSPAGQDLLSEQFF. DNA of the CDR3: TGTGCCAGCAGCCCAGCAGGGCAGGACCTCCTTAGTGAGCAGTTCTTC.

The chain employs TRBV13 and TRBJ2-6; no reliable D call. The V end lost 7 bases, the J end lost 4 bases, and 11 bases lay between the germline ends. The CDR3 is made up of 14 amino acids. CDR1 is PRHDT and CDR2 is FYEKMQ in the germline V gene (reference sequence). This CDR3 is CASKEDRGANVLTF. CDR3 nucleotides: TGTGCCAGCAAAGAGGATCGGGGGGCCAACGTCCTGACTTTC.

The CDR3: CASSLEGHEQFF. The CDR3 region has the DNA TGTGCCAGCAGCTTAGAAGGCCATGAGCAGTTCTTC. The J gene is TRBJ2-1, the V gene TRBV7-6; D uncertain. Per the germline V gene, CDR1 is SGHVS and CDR2 is FNYEAQ. The V end lost 1 base, the J end lost 8 bases, and 6 bases lay between the germline ends. The CDR3 has 12 residues.

This sequence joins TRBV19 and TRBJ1-2, with TRBD1 identical over 8 bases. This CDR3 is built from 15 residues. V trimming: 4 bases; J trimming: 8 bases; junction bases outside the gene matches: 12. The V gene's germline CDR1 is LNHDA and CDR2 SQIVND (reference sequence). Here the CDR3 DNA reads TGTGCCAGTAGTACCAGACAGGGGACTCTTCTGGGCTACACCTTC. Residues: CASSTRQGTLLGYTF.

The rearrangement uses TRBV10-3 and TRBJ2-1; TRBD2 matches at 12 bases. Germline loops: CDR1 ENHRY, CDR2 SYGVKD. The length of the CDR3 is 16 residues. Trimming took 3 bases from V and 8 from J; bases not matched to a gene: 8. CDR3 sequence reads: CAISDLGTSGFDEQFF. The CDR3 DNA reads as TGTGCCATCAGTGACCTCGGGACTAGCGGGTTCGATGAGCAGTTCTTC.

In its sample, this clone was seen once. The V call is TRBV9, the J call TRBJ2-3, with no clear D. The CDR3 is 15 residues long. The V end was cut by 0 bases, the J end by 0 bases, with 8 bases between. Germline CDR1 is SGDLS and CDR2 is YYNGEE. The CDR3 sequence is CASSVASVSTDTQYF. The CDR3 nucleotides read TGTGCCAGCAGCGTAGCCAGCGTTAGCACAGATACGCAGTATTTT.

The chain is built from TRBV28 and TRBJ1-5, with D perhaps matching TRBD1 (6 bases). Trimming removed 6 bases from V and 4 bases from J, with 22 bases in between. This CDR3 contains 17 residues. In germline, CDR1 is MDHEN, CDR2 SYDVKM. The CDR3 DNA follows: TGTGCCAGCAGGAGCACAGGGACTTCCCTGGGAAATCAGCCCCAGCATTTT. It specifies CASRSTGTSLGNQPQHF.

This sequence joins TRBV20-1 and TRBJ1-2; D may be TRBD1 (5 bases). Per the germline V gene, CDR1 is DFQATT and CDR2 is SNEGSKA (reference sequence). V was trimmed by 6 bases and J by 8 bases, leaving 13 bases between them. The length of the CDR3 is 11 residues. CDR3: CSARDPGGYTF. The CDR3 bases are TGCAGTGCCCGGGACCCAGGGGGCTACACCTTC.

CDR3 sequence reads: CASSLPSGNEQFF. CDR3 coding DNA: TGTGCCAGCAGCCTTCCCTCAGGGAATGAGCAGTTCTTC. The chain combines TRBV5-6 with TRBJ2-1; maybe TRBD1 (5 bases). Germline CDR1 reads SGHDT; CDR2 reads YYEEEE. The V end was cut by 4 bases, the J end by 7 bases, with 12 bases between. This CDR3 has 13 amino acids.